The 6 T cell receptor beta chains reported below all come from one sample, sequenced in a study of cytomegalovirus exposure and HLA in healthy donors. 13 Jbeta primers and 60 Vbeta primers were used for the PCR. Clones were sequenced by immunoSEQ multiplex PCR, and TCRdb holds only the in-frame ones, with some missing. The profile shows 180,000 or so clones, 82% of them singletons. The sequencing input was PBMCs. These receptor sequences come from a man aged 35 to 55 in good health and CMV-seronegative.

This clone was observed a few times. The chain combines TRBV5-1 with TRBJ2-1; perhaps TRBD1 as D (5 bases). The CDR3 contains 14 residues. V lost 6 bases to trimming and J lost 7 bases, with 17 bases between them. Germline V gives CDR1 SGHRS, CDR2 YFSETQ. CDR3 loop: CASKPQGDRNEQFF. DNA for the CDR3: TGCGCCAGCAAACCCCAAGGGGATAGAAATGAGCAGTTCTTC.

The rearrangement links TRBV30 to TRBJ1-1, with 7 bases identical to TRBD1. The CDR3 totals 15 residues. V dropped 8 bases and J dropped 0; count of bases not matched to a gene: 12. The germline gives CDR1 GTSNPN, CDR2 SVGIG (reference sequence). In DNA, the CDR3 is TGTGCCATCGACCGGGACAGACCGATGAACACTGAAGCTTTCTTT. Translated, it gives CAIDRDRPMNTEAFF.

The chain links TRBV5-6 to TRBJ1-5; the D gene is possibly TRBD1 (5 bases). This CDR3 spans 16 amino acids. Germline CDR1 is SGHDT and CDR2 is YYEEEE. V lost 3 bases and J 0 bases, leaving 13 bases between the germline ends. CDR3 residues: CASSSAGRYSNQPQHF. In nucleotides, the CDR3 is TGTGCCAGCAGCTCGGCGGGACGGTATAGCAATCAGCCCCAGCATTTT.

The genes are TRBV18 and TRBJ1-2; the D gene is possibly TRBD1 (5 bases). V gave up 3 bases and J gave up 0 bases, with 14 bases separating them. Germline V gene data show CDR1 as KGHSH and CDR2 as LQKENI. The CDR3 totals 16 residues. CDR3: CASSPRGGVSNYGYTF. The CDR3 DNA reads TGTGCCAGCTCACCCCGTGGAGGGGTCTCTAACTATGGCTACACCTTC. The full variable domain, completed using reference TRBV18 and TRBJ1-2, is NAGVMQNPRHLVRRRGQEARLRCSPMKGHSHVYWYRQLPEEGLKFMVYLQKENIIDESGMPKERFSAEFPKEGPSILRIQQVVRGDSAAYFCASSPRGGVSNYGYTFGSGTRLTVV.

As DNA, the CDR3 is TGTGCCAGCAGCGTAAGGAGACAGGAGAACACCGGGGAGCTGTTTTTT. Encoded protein: CASSVRRQENTGELFF. The chain carries TRBV9 and TRBJ2-2, with D maybe TRBD1 (6 bases). The CDR3 totals 16 residues. Germline CDR1 reads SGDLS; CDR2 reads YYNGEE. V was cut by 1 base and J by 1 base, with 11 bases left in between.

CDR3 sequence reads: CASSPANLGGEQFF. The CDR3 DNA sequence: TGTGCCAGCTCGCCCGCCAACCTGGGGGGAGAGCAGTTCTTC. V usage is TRBV18 and J usage is TRBJ2-1; tentative D call: TRBD2 (6 bases). V shed 6 bases and J shed 10 bases, with 19 bases lying between them. CDR3 length equals 14 residues. Germline loops: CDR1 KGHSH, CDR2 LQKENI.